Below are 30 T cell receptor beta chains sequenced from a single sample in a study of glioma-infiltrating T cells after dendritic cell vaccination. The repertoire was sequenced with immunoSEQ multiplex PCR; TCRdb's copy has only in-frame clones and lacks some. The repertoire consists of about 82,000 clones, with about 90% occurring once and the leading ten covering roughly 3.1%. Sequencing was performed on blood, taken before dendritic cell vaccination. All receptors come from a human donor with glioblastoma.

V gene TRBV10-2 combines with J gene TRBJ2-5; TRBD2 is a possible D gene (6 bases). CDR1 and CDR2 (germline): WSHSY, SAAADI. The CDR3 spans 15 residues. V lost 4 bases and J lost 2, with 14 bases in between. CDR3 protein: CASSGSSGNQETQYF. The CDR3 DNA follows: TGCGCCAGCAGTGGTAGTAGCGGAAATCAAGAGACCCAGTACTTC.

The genes are TRBV27 and TRBJ2-5; 7 bases align to TRBD2. J lost 0 bases, V lost 6 bases, and 4 bases had no gene match. Germline V CDR1 and CDR2: MNHEY, SMNVEV (reference sequence). This CDR3 contains 14 residues. The CDR3 region is CASSTSANQETQYF. The CDR3 bases are TGTGCCAGCAGCACTAGCGCCAACCAAGAGACCCAGTACTTC.

This sequence joins TRBV28 and TRBJ2-7; D is perhaps TRBD2 (5 bases). V dropped 5 bases and J dropped 2 bases, with 10 bases sitting between them. CDR1 and CDR2 (germline): MDHEN, SYDVKM. CDR3 length: 13 amino acids. The CDR3 sequence is CASSTLGAYEQYF. The CDR3 nucleotides read TGTGCCAGCAGTACCCTCGGGGCCTACGAGCAGTACTTC.

The rearrangement joins TRBV5-1 to TRBJ2-1; 10 nucleotides line up with TRBD2. The CDR3 contains 15 residues. Per germline, CDR1 SGHRS and CDR2 YFSETQ. V lost 0 bases, J lost 8 bases, and 5 bases stayed unmatched. DNA for the CDR3: TGCGCCAGCAGCTTGGTCCTAGCGGGAGAGGATGAGCAGTTCTTC. This sequence encodes CASSLVLAGEDEQFF.

This chain joins TRBV30 and TRBJ2-1; TRBD1 aligns across 9 bases. V dropped 2 bases and J dropped 10; count of bases not matched to a gene: 6. The CDR3 is 13 residues long. Per the germline V gene, CDR1 is GTSNPN and CDR2 is SVGIG (reference sequence). The CDR3 sequence: CAWSRDREGEQFF. The CDR3, as DNA: TGTGCCTGGAGTAGGGACAGGGAAGGGGAGCAGTTCTTC.

Worth noting for this clone: The germline gene is not matched at one end of the junction; a read error may be the cause. Other DNA sequences in the same sample also yield this CDR3. The chain links TRBV6-5 to TRBJ1-1; a weak D match, TRBD1 (5 bases). Germline V gene data show CDR1 as MNHEY and CDR2 as SVGAGI. This CDR3 has 15 residues. The CDR3 region has the DNA TGCGCCAGCAGTATGGGACTGTCCATGAACACTGAAGCTTTCTTT. It yields the protein CASSMGLSMNTEAFF.

This sequence joins TRBV6-5 and TRBJ1-5; 8 nucleotides agree with TRBD1. CDR3 length: 13 residues. Unmatched junction bases numbered 5, after V lost 6 bases and J lost 7 bases. Germline CDR1 and CDR2: MNHEY and SVGAGI. The CDR3 spells CASRGQGGQPQHF. In nucleotides, the CDR3 is TGTGCCAGCAGAGGACAGGGAGGGCAGCCCCAGCATTTT.

V is TRBV7-3 and J is TRBJ2-3; 13 positions agree with TRBD2. V was clipped by 2 bases and J by 1 base; unmatched bases: 0. Germline CDR1 and CDR2: SGHTA and FQGTGA. The CDR3 sequence is 16 residues long. The CDR3 sequence: CASSLGLAGGTDTQYF. The CDR3 nucleotides read TGTGCCAGCAGCTTAGGACTAGCGGGGGGCACAGATACGCAGTATTTT.

This clone was observed a handful of times. This sequence joins TRBV7-9 and TRBJ2-2, with a tentative D call TRBD1 (6 bases). CDR1 and CDR2 from the germline V gene are SEHNR and FQNEAQ (reference sequence). The CDR3 has 14 amino acids. Trimming took off 4 bases at V and 3 bases at J, with 9 bases between the two ends. The CDR3 DNA reads TGTGCCAGCAGCTGGGACACCTACACCGGGGAGCTGTTTTTT. Translation gives CASSWDTYTGELFF.

To note about this clone: The same CDR3 can be traced to other DNA sequences in this sample. CDR3 sequence reads: CASSLMGQSQETQYF. CDR3 DNA sequence: TGTGCCAGCAGCTTAATGGGACAGAGCCAAGAGACCCAGTACTTC. The rearrangement joins TRBV7-3 to TRBJ2-5, with 7 nucleotides matching TRBD1. CDR3 length: 15 residues. Germline assignment: CDR1 SGHTA and CDR2 FQGTGA. V was pared by 1 base and J by 1 base, with 3 bases of the junction left unmatched.

This clone was recorded a few times. The same CDR3 also results from other DNA sequences found in this sample. This chain uses TRBV15 with TRBJ2-1; TRBD2 matches at 12 bases. From germline, CDR1 is LNHNV and CDR2 YYDKDF (reference sequence). The CDR3 has 15 amino acids. V lost 0 bases to trimming and J lost 7 bases; unmatched junction nucleotides: 1. The CDR3 protein is CATSRELAGGNEQFF. The CDR3 DNA follows: TGTGCCACCAGCAGAGAACTAGCGGGAGGAAATGAGCAGTTCTTC. Full variable domain (outside the CDR3, taken from reference TRBV15 and TRBJ2-1): DAMVIQNPRYQVTQFGKPVTLSCSQTLNHNVMYWYQQKSSQAPKLLFHYYDKDFNNEADTPDNFQSRRPNTSFCFLDIRSPGLGDTAMYLCATSRELAGGNEQFFGPGTRLTVL.

The rearrangement joins TRBV2 to TRBJ1-1; no definite D call. Trimming removed 4 bases at V and 7 bases at J, with 7 bases between. The CDR3 loop spans 11 amino acids. The V gene's germline CDR1 is SNHLY and CDR2 FYNNEI. The CDR3 DNA follows: TGTGCCAGCAGTGTTGGGCTTGAAGCTTTCTTT. Amino acid sequence: CASSVGLEAFF.

This clone was counted once. The rearrangement links TRBV9 to TRBJ2-3; 7 bases match TRBD2. The CDR3 extends over 14 amino acids. The germline V gene has CDR1 SGDLS and CDR2 YYNGEE. The J segment lost 2 bases and the V segment lost 5 bases, leaving 5 bases of the junction unmatched. CDR3 region: CASSQAGFTDTQYF. The CDR3 coding sequence is TGTGCCAGCAGTCAAGCGGGGTTCACAGATACGCAGTATTTT. Filled out from reference TRBV9 and TRBJ2-3, the complete variable domain reads DSGVTQTPKHLITATGQRVTLRCSPRSGDLSVYWYQQSLDQGLQFLIQYYNGEERAKGNILERFSAQQFPDLHSELNLSSLELGDSALYFCASSQAGFTDTQYFGPGTRLTVL.

The chain couples TRBV2 to TRBJ1-2, with 9 positions matching TRBD1. With 11 bases clipped from V and 3 bases from J, the junction kept 4 bases outside the gene matches. Germline CDR1 reads SNHLY; CDR2 reads FYNNEI. The CDR3 length is 12 residues. CDR3 sequence reads: CARQGGDYGYTF. DNA of the CDR3: TGTGCCCGACAGGGGGGGGACTATGGCTACACCTTC. Together with reference TRBV2 and TRBJ1-2, the CDR3 gives the full variable domain: EPEVTQTPSHQVTQMGQEVILRCVPISNHLYFYWYRQILGQKVEFLVSFYNNEISEKSEIFDDQFSVERPDGSNFTLKIRSTKLEDSAMYFCARQGGDYGYTFGSGTRLTVV.

The rearrangement joins TRBV30 to TRBJ1-5, with 7 bases matching TRBD1. CDR3 size: 14 residues. Per germline, CDR1 GTSNPN and CDR2 SVGIG (reference sequence). With V trimmed by 3 bases and J by 4 bases, 6 bases remained unmatched. The CDR3 loop is CAWSKGADNQPQHF. The CDR3 DNA reads as TGTGCCTGGAGCAAGGGGGCAGATAATCAGCCCCAGCATTTT. Full variable domain (remainder filled in from reference TRBV30 and TRBJ1-5): SQTIHQWPATLVQPVGSPLSLECTVEGTSNPNLYWYRQAAGRGLQLLFYSVGIGQISSEVPQNLSASRPQDRQFILSSKKLLLSDSGFYLCAWSKGADNQPQHFGDGTRLSIL.

The chain joins TRBV12-5 to TRBJ2-5; 8 bases are a match to TRBD2. V shed 2 bases and J 6 bases; nucleotides not matched to a gene: 8. This CDR3 region has 15 residues. Germline loops: CDR1 LGHNT, CDR2 FRNRAP. The CDR3, as DNA: TGTGCTAGTGGTTTGAGGCAGCGGGAGAGGCAGACCCAGTACTTC. This sequence encodes CASGLRQRERQTQYF.

The chain uses TRBV9 and TRBJ2-6; perhaps TRBD2 as D (6 bases). CDR3 length: 19 amino acids. Germline V CDR1 and CDR2: SGDLS, YYNGEE. V shed 0 bases and J shed 0 bases, with 16 bases lying between them. The CDR3 DNA follows: TGTGCCAGCAGCGTAGGGCGGGGCGGACATTACTCTGGGGCCAACGTCCTGACTTTC. The encoded protein is CASSVGRGGHYSGANVLTF.

The chain combines TRBV12-1 with TRBJ1-5; TRBD1, the table's D call, was not compared with the DNA. TRBV12-1 has pseudogene status. There are 13 residues in the CDR3. This CDR3 is CASSFLPVQPQHF. In DNA, the CDR3 is TGTGCCAGCAGCTTTTTACCAGTCCAGCCCCAGCATTTT.

The rearrangement links TRBV7-2 to TRBJ1-3; 8 bases map to TRBD1. The CDR3 is 16 amino acids. The germline V gene has CDR1 SGHTA and CDR2 FQGNSA. J lost 2 bases, V lost 4 bases, and 7 bases had no gene match. CDR3 region: CASSSGKTGAGNTIYF. In nucleotides, the CDR3 is TGTGCCAGCAGCTCAGGAAAGACAGGGGCTGGAAACACCATATATTTT.

This clone came up a few times. The chain recombines TRBV9 with TRBJ2-3; 13 bases are shared with TRBD2. After removal of 0 bases from V and 5 bases from J, the junction contained 6 bases not matched to a gene. The CDR3 covers 17 residues. The germline gives CDR1 SGDLS, CDR2 YYNGEE. CDR3 DNA sequence: TGTGCCAGCAGCGTAGGACTAGCGGGGGGTCCTGGAGATACGCAGTATTTT. This gives the protein CASSVGLAGGPGDTQYF. The full variable domain, in which reference TRBV9 and TRBJ2-3 provide the parts outside the CDR3, is DSGVTQTPKHLITATGQRVTLRCSPRSGDLSVYWYQQSLDQGLQFLIQYYNGEERAKGNILERFSAQQFPDLHSELNLSSLELGDSALYFCASSVGLAGGPGDTQYFGPGTRLTVL.

The chain has TRBV19 and TRBJ2-3; 9 nucleotides line up with TRBD2. The CDR3 totals 18 residues. Per the germline V gene, CDR1 is LNHDA and CDR2 is SQIVND (reference sequence). Trimming removed 3 bases from V and 7 bases from J; junction bases left unmatched: 17. The CDR3 bases are TGTGCCAGTAGTATTAACTCTGTTGCTAGCGGGACGGCGAATACGCAGTATTTT. It is translated as CASSINSVASGTANTQYF.

V usage is TRBV5-4 and J usage is TRBJ2-7; D is possibly TRBD1 (6 bases). CDR3 length: 15 amino acids. Trimming removed 0 bases at V and 2 bases at J, with 12 bases between. Germline assignment: CDR1 SGHNT and CDR2 YYREEE (reference sequence). Here the CDR3 reads CASSLGGQEPYEQYF. The CDR3 nucleotides are TGTGCCAGCAGCTTGGGGGGACAAGAGCCCTACGAGCAGTACTTC.

The V gene is TRBV4-1, the J gene TRBJ2-7, with a weak D call TRBD1 (5 bases). Per germline, CDR1 MGHRA and CDR2 YSYEKL. The CDR3 is 14 residues long. V lost 1 base and J lost 4, with 11 bases in between. The CDR3 loop reads CASSQGQSAYEQYF. In DNA form, the CDR3 reads TGCGCCAGCAGCCAAGGACAGTCAGCTTACGAGCAGTACTTC.

The rearrangement joins TRBV6-6 to TRBJ1-5; D is undetermined. The V gene lost 3 bases and the J gene lost 11 bases, with 8 bases spanning the gap. This CDR3 is built from 11 residues. In germline, CDR1 is MNHNY, CDR2 SVGAGI (reference sequence). Here the CDR3 DNA reads TGTGCCAGCAGTTATCGAGACACCCAGCATTTT. It yields the protein CASSYRDTQHF.

The V and J genes are TRBV5-4 and TRBJ1-2; D is uncertain. Trimming left V 0 bases short and J 4 bases short, with 13 bases between. The germline CDR1 and CDR2 sequences are SGHNT and YYREEE (reference sequence). The CDR3 extends over 15 amino acids. The CDR3 coding sequence is TGTGCCAGCAGCTTGGATTCAGGTCGTCGCTATGGCTACACCTTC. The encoded protein is CASSLDSGRRYGYTF.

The chain links TRBV29-1 to TRBJ1-1; tentative D call: TRBD1 (5 bases). V lost 4 bases and J lost 1, with 10 bases in between. Germline CDR1 SQVTM, CDR2 ANQGSEA. This CDR3 has 13 amino acids. This CDR3 is CSVADTPNTEAFF. CDR3 DNA: TGCAGCGTTGCGGACACCCCGAACACTGAAGCTTTCTTT.

In this sample, this clone turned up once. This chain links TRBV11-2 with TRBJ2-3; the match to TRBD2 covers 10 bases. V was pared by 1 base and J by 2 bases, with 6 bases of the junction left unmatched. In germline, CDR1 is SGHAT, CDR2 FQNNGV. The CDR3 spans 17 residues. CDR3 DNA sequence: TGTGCCAGCAGCTTAGCCTCTAGCGGGGGCATCACAGATACGCAGTATTTT. Translating gives CASSLASSGGITDTQYF.

As DNA, the CDR3 is TGTGCCTGGAGTGGCGACAGGTACAGAGGTGTAGGCTATGGCTACACCTTC. Translated, it gives CAWSGDRYRGVGYGYTF. The J gene is TRBJ1-2, the V gene TRBV30; perhaps TRBD1 as D (6 bases). The germline gives CDR1 GTSNPN, CDR2 SVGIG (reference sequence). V was trimmed by 1 base and J by 4 bases, leaving 22 bases between them. This CDR3 is built from 17 residues.

This clone was counted between two and nine times. The chain has TRBV6-1 and TRBJ2-5; 8 bases map to TRBD2. V trimming: 10 bases; J trimming: 2 bases; junction bases outside the gene matches: 9. The CDR3 contains 14 residues. Germline V gene data show CDR1 as MNHNS and CDR2 as SASEGT. Written as DNA, the CDR3 is TGTGCCACCCGCTGGGCTAGCGGGCAAGAGACCCAGTACTTC. Protein product: CATRWASGQETQYF.

This clone appeared a single time. The chain carries TRBV7-9 and TRBJ2-5, with D unclear. CDR3 length: 13 residues. With 0 bases removed from V and 5 bases from J, the gap between germline ends came to 7 bases. CDR1 and CDR2 (germline): SEHNR, FQNEAQ (reference sequence). The CDR3, as DNA: TGTGCCAGCAGCTTAGCACATTTGGAGACCCAGTACTTC. Protein sequence: CASSLAHLETQYF. The full variable domain, rest sourced from reference TRBV7-9 and TRBJ2-5, is DTGVSQNPRHKITKRGQNVTFRCDPISEHNRLYWYRQTLGQGPEFLTYFQNEAQLEKSRLLSDRFSAERPKGSFSTLEIQRTEQGDSAMYLCASSLAHLETQYFGPGTRLLVL.